The clone carrying this T cell receptor (beta chain) was observed once. The data stem from a study of blood T cell repertoires in COVID-19. Turning to the study itself: Sites across the United States, Italy and Spain contributed samples from acute and convalescent COVID-19.

Under the authors' procedure: Reference gene primer amplification gave estimated nucleated cell counts. Measured with immunoSEQ multiplex PCR; TCRdb has only the in-frame clones, and not every one. Clone size and V and J calls were adopted from that table, with D and trimming inferred from the DNA. The sample gives 150,000 to 200,000 clones, over 75% of which show up once; around 0.77% is in the top ten. The CDR3 consists of 17 residues. The germline gives CDR1 LNHDA, CDR2 SQIVND (reference sequence). Trimming cost V 5 bases and J 0 bases; bases outside gene matches: 8. The receptor's source is a woman between 18 and 30 years old who had recovered from COVID-19. The sequencing input was PBMCs or T cells enriched from blood (not recorded which). The J gene is TRBJ2-7, the V gene TRBV19; TRBD2 matches at 12 bases. The CDR3 reads CASSPPQTSGSSYEQYF. CDR3 DNA sequence: TGTGCCAGTAGTCCACCCCAGACTAGCGGGAGCTCCTACGAGCAGTACTTC.